This T cell receptor (beta chain) is from a study of T cells after yellow fever vaccination. Points from the study as a whole: Most clones from primary vaccination resurfaced after the booster (approximately 97% CD4, about 91% CD8). The CD4 compartment and the CD8 compartment contained a small share of clonotypes in common. Faster peaking, at day 5 versus 15, marked a secondary response that was weaker.

For TCR, cDNA came from 5'RACE template switching, which added a universal primer site and UMIs. TCRdb reprocessed the 5' RACE reads via MiXCR and lists one record per CDR3 protein. Of around 590,000 distinct CDR3 sequences listed, around an eighth are singletons. The V end lost 5 bases, the J end lost 5 bases, and 16 bases lay between the germline ends. Germline CDR1 reads SGHVS; CDR2 reads FQNEAQ. CDR3 length: 15 amino acids. The table lists this clonotype with a few counts. Its specificity is not known. V and J are TRBV7-8 and TRBJ2-1, with a possible D match to TRBD2 (5 bases). Sequencing used PBMCs, obtained on the day of the yellow fever booster vaccination. The TCR originated in a man under 40 who received the YFV17D yellow fever vaccine. CDR3 DNA: TGTGCCAGCAGCATCATCCGCCTAGCCCACAATGAGCAGTTCTTC. It codes for CASSIIRLAHNEQFF.